A selection of T cell receptor beta chains follows, all from one sample in a study of cytomegalovirus exposure and HLA in healthy donors. Assay used: immunoSEQ multiplex PCR; TCRdb lists only in-frame clones, some missing. The data show around 160,000 clones, under 70% seen once. The sequenced material came from PBMCs. The receptors originated from a woman in her forties in good health and CMV-seropositive. Each CDR3 is given without its conserved first and last residue. Each record gives: CDR3 length, V gene, CDR3 protein.

len: 12
v_gene: TRBV19
CDR3aa: ASSGDYSNQPQH

len: 14
v_gene: TRBV18
CDR3aa: ASSPVGGQGGYEQY

len: 12
v_gene: TRBV19
CDR3aa: ASSTWDRDYGYT

len: 13
v_gene: TRBV28
CDR3aa: ASSPPGTGNYEQY

len: 11
v_gene: TRBV6-5
CDR3aa: ASSRTGYQPQH

len: 12
v_gene: TRBV9
CDR3aa: ASSVDGANTEAF

len: 15
v_gene: TRBV7-8
CDR3aa: ASSLVGGGGSTDTQY

len: 12
v_gene: TRBV7-2
CDR3aa: ASSLYATNEKLF

len: 12
v_gene: TRBV6-5
CDR3aa: ASSYSRVNYGYT

len: 12
v_gene: TRBV6-1
CDR3aa: ASTTASSYNEQF

len: 13
v_gene: TRBV7-9
CDR3aa: ASSSGGGLDYEQY

len: 16
v_gene: TRBV4-2
CDR3aa: ASSQGPGLAGGPYEQY

len: 10
v_gene: TRBV12-5
CDR3aa: ASSRDTGELF

len: 13
v_gene: TRBV28
CDR3aa: ASSLTGFSGNTIY

len: 11
v_gene: TRBV28
CDR3aa: ASSGQGSEKLF

len: 10
v_gene: TRBV6-5
CDR3aa: ASSYGGGEAF

len: 12
v_gene: TRBV9
CDR3aa: ASSGTSGGNEQF

len: 11
v_gene: TRBV6-5
CDR3aa: ASSSLAGYEQY

len: 13
v_gene: TRBV19
CDR3aa: ASSIGRRVDEKLF

len: 13
v_gene: TRBV4-2
CDR3aa: ASSPSDRSVYGYT

len: 10
v_gene: TRBV5-6
CDR3aa: ASSYGSGGYT

len: 12
v_gene: TRBV7-2
CDR3aa: ASSQDRSPLEQY

len: 14
v_gene: TRBV5-6
CDR3aa: ASSRGLSSYNSPLH

len: 14
v_gene: TRBV19
CDR3aa: ASSILLAGVAYEQY

len: 13
v_gene: TRBV27
CDR3aa: ASSPGQGASYEQY

len: 14
v_gene: TRBV5-6
CDR3aa: ASSEMTGVSYNEQF

len: 11
v_gene: TRBV19
CDR3aa: ATQGGWKETQY

len: 12
v_gene: TRBV7-9
CDR3aa: ASSLRTSDETQY

len: 17
v_gene: TRBV7-2
CDR3aa: ASSRPLANLAGGFGELF

len: 11
v_gene: TRBV19
CDR3aa: ASSPRENTEAF

len: 13
v_gene: TRBV9
CDR3aa: ASSVAAGWYSPLH

len: 14
v_gene: TRBV18
CDR3aa: ASSPMTSGILDTQY

len: 13
v_gene: TRBV4-1
CDR3aa: ASSQDSGTGYGYT

len: 14
v_gene: TRBV4-1
CDR3aa: ASSHPARTGHQPQH

len: 14
v_gene: TRBV19
CDR3aa: ASSIVREDSYNEQF

len: 10
v_gene: TRBV6-1
CDR3aa: ASNLNTYEQY

len: 14
v_gene: TRBV4-3
CDR3aa: ASSQGGGHMNTEAF

len: 13
v_gene: TRBV9
CDR3aa: ASSRTSSLTGEQF

len: 14
v_gene: TRBV28
CDR3aa: ASSGGAGLGTDTQY

len: 12
v_gene: TRBV27
CDR3aa: ASRTRTVNTEAF

len: 10
v_gene: TRBV29-1
CDR3aa: SVEGRSRGYT

len: 12
v_gene: TRBV7-8
CDR3aa: ASSLTPISYEQY

len: 12
v_gene: TRBV11-1
CDR3aa: ASSPPGQLYEQY

len: 10
v_gene: TRBV7-2
CDR3aa: ASSTDGYEQY

len: 12
v_gene: TRBV5-6
CDR3aa: ASSPLGSSYEQY

len: 12
v_gene: TRBV5-4
CDR3aa: ASSPGQGVEGYT

len: 13
v_gene: TRBV6-5
CDR3aa: ASSRPGDSGNTIY

len: 12
v_gene: TRBV29-1
CDR3aa: SVGLAGGSREQY

len: 13
v_gene: TRBV10-3
CDR3aa: ATQGRQSAYNEQF

len: 12
v_gene: TRBV7-9
CDR3aa: ASSPWTSAYEQY

len: 13
v_gene: TRBV6-5
CDR3aa: ASSSYRAQVREQY

len: 15
v_gene: TRBV7-9
CDR3aa: ASRTLWGPSSYNEQF

len: 13
v_gene: TRBV7-9
CDR3aa: ASSTRQGFQETQY

len: 11
v_gene: TRBV7-9
CDR3aa: ASSQDSFYEQY

len: 14
v_gene: TRBV5-4
CDR3aa: ASSLGQGMTGDTQY

len: 13
v_gene: TRBV18
CDR3aa: ASSPLAAGNQPQN

len: 11
v_gene: TRBV2
CDR3aa: ASRTGGRTEAF

len: 13
v_gene: TRBV5-1
CDR3aa: ASSLGLQSPYGYT